The sequence of this T cell receptor beta chain was determined in a study of monozygotic twins with inflammatory bowel disease. Study conclusions and caveats: Healthy co-twins, by inverse Simpson, had higher TCRbeta diversity than their siblings with IBD.

About this clonotype itself: Its target is unknown.

For every TCR library, about 3,400 ng of total RNA was used. The template switching step added UMIs that contained a 6-nucleotide sample barcode. After re-calling the 5' RACE reads, TCRdb lists one entry per CDR3 protein, DNA absent. Recorded for this sample: 330,000 or so distinct CDR3 sequences. Donors each contributed one blood sample measuring 2 to 3 ml. The CDR3 is made up of 19 amino acids. Germline CDR1 SGHRS, CDR2 YFSETQ. The chain recombines TRBV5-1 with TRBJ1-1. Sequencing was performed on blood. The clonotype originates from a human donor with ulcerative colitis or Crohn's disease, or a healthy co-twin of an affected twin (not recorded which). The CDR3 here is CASSLEFSGRASANTEAFF.